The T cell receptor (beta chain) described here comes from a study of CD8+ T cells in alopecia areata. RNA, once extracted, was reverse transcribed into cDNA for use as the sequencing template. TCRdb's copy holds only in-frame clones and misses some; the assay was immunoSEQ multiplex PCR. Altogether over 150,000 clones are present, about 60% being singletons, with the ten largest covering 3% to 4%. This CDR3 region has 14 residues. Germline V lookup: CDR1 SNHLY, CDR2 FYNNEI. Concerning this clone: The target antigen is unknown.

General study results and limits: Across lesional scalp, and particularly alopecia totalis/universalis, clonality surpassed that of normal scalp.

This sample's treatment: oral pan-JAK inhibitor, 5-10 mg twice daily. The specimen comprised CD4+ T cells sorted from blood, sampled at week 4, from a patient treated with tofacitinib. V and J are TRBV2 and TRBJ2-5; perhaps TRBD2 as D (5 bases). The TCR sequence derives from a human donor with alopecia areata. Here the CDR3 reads CATYRSRVQETQYF. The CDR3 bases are TGTGCTACGTACCGCTCGAGGGTCCAAGAGACCCAGTACTTC.